Below are 10 T cell receptor beta chains sequenced from a single sample in a study of beta chain features in type 1 diabetes. Their antigen targets remain unknown. Expressed TCRB transcripts were sequenced because the isolated RNA had all been reverse transcribed beforehand. The assay was immunoSEQ multiplex PCR, and TCRdb's table has in-frame clones only and misses some. The data hold approximately 170,000 clones, with roughly 8% observed a single time. Study-level results: There was a moderate but significant shortening of TCRB CDR3s in all four CD4+ subsets of Type 1 diabetes patients.

Sequenced input: central memory CD4+ T cells from blood. Source of these receptors: a young man with type 1 diabetes.

A few counts support this clone. This chain uses TRBV28 with TRBJ2-1, with 9 bases matching TRBD1. Germline CDR1 and CDR2: MDHEN and SYDVKM. V lost 6 bases, J lost 4 bases, and 7 bases stayed unmatched. The CDR3 spans 15 residues. The CDR3 spells CASSRIDRGYNEQFF. Written as DNA, the CDR3 is TGTGCCAGCAGCCGAATCGACAGGGGGTACAATGAGCAGTTCTTC.

This clone was seen more than once but under ten times. CDR3: CASSLAGSRNEQFF. The CDR3 DNA reads as TGTGCCAGCAGCTTAGCGGGGAGTCGCAATGAGCAGTTCTTC. V and J are TRBV7-9 and TRBJ2-1; TRBD2 might be the D (5 bases). The V gene lost 0 bases and the J gene lost 6 bases, with 9 bases spanning the gap. Germline CDR1 SEHNR, CDR2 FQNEAQ (reference sequence). The CDR3 covers 14 residues.

This clone was counted a few times. The chain is built from TRBV6-4 and TRBJ2-3; D is perhaps TRBD2 (5 bases). CDR3 length: 14 amino acids. Germline lookup yields CDR1 MRHNA and CDR2 SNTAGT. Trimming removed 4 bases at V and 2 bases at J, with 10 bases between. The CDR3 loop is CASSVSGYTDTQYF. The CDR3 nucleotides are TGTGCCAGCAGTGTATCGGGGTACACAGATACGCAGTATTTT.

There are many counts of this clone. The chain uses TRBV5-1 and TRBJ2-4; perhaps TRBD2 as D (5 bases). The length of the CDR3 is 15 residues. The germline V gene has CDR1 SGHRS and CDR2 YFSETQ. The germline V and J ends were trimmed by 4 bases and 3 bases, with 14 bases remaining between them. In DNA form, the CDR3 reads TGCGCCAGCAGCCCCCCTTCCAGCGGCAAAAACATTCAGTACTTC. Protein sequence: CASSPPSSGKNIQYF.

V is TRBV1 and J is TRBJ2-2; TRBD2, as called in the table, went unchecked against the DNA. TRBV1 is assigned pseudogene status. CDR3 length: 17 amino acids. This CDR3 reads CTSSLSGGVLNTGELFF. CDR3 bases: TGCACCAGCAGCCTTAGCGGGGGGGTCTTGAACACCGGGGAGCTGTTTTTT.

The J gene is TRBJ1-2, the V gene TRBV30, with 7 bases aligning to TRBD1. V gave up 3 bases and J gave up 8 bases; unmatched junction bases: 3. CDR1 is GTSNPN, CDR2 SVGIG, per germline (reference sequence). The CDR3 length is 11 residues. CDR3 nucleotides: TGTGCCTGGAGGGCCAGGGGGGGCTACACCTTC. This translates into CAWRARGGYTF.

The rearrangement links TRBV5-4 to TRBJ2-1, with 15 bases fitting TRBD2. V trimming: 5 bases; J trimming: 2 bases; junction bases outside the gene matches: 8. Germline loops: CDR1 SGHNT, CDR2 YYREEE (reference sequence). The CDR3 is 18 amino acids. CDR3 sequence (DNA): TGTGCCAGCAGTGGGGGACTAGCGGGAGGCCCCGCCTACAATGAGCAGTTCTTC. The encoded protein is CASSGGLAGGPAYNEQFF.

This sequence joins TRBV2 and TRBJ2-1; 10 positions match TRBD2. From germline, CDR1 is SNHLY and CDR2 FYNNEI. The CDR3 is 17 residues long. The trim removed 6 bases at V and 1 base at J, leaving 9 bases unmatched. The CDR3: CASRNPVTSGSYNEQFF. In DNA, the CDR3 is TGTGCCAGCAGGAACCCGGTGACTAGCGGGTCCTACAATGAGCAGTTCTTC.

V usage is TRBV5-6 and J usage is TRBJ2-7, with TRBD1 as a possible D gene (5 bases). The germline V gene has CDR1 SGHDT and CDR2 YYEEEE. This CDR3 has 15 amino acids. V lost 3 bases, J lost 4 bases, and 17 bases lay in between. Written as DNA, the CDR3 is TGTGCCAGCAGCTCCACCTCAGGGTTCAGATACGAGCAGTACTTC. Translating gives CASSSTSGFRYEQYF.

This clone occurred many times. This sequence joins TRBV29-1 and TRBJ2-7, with 8 bases that match TRBD1. Germline CDR1 is SQVTM and CDR2 is ANQGSEA. The CDR3 extends over 12 amino acids. CDR3 region: CSADDGQGPPVV. The CDR3 bases are TGCAGCGCGGACGACGGACAGGGCCCGCCTGTCGTC.